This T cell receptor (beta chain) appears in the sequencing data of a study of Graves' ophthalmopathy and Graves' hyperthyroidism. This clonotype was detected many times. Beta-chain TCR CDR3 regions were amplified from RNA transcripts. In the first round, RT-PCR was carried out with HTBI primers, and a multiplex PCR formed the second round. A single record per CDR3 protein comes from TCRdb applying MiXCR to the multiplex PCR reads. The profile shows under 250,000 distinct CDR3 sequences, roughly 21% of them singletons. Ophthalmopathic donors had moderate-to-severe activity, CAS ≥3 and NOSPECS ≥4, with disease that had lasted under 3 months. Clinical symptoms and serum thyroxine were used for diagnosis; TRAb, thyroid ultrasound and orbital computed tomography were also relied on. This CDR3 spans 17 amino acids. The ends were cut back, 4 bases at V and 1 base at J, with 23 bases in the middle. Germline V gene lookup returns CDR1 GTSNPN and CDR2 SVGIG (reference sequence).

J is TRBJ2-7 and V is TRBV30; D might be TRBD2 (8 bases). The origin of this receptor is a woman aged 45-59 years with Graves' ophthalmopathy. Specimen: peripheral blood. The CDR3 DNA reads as TGTGCCTGGACAAGGGGGCTCATGGGCGGGAGGTCCTACGAGCAGTACTTC. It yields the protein CAWTRGLMGGRSYEQYF.